Listed below are T cell receptor beta chains from one sample, sequenced in a study of T cell responses to AZD1222 COVID-19 vaccine. The repertoire was sequenced with immunoSEQ multiplex PCR; TCRdb's copy has only in-frame clones and lacks some. The table lists 150,000 to 200,000 clones, about 90% of them singletons, with around 1.3% in the top ten. Sequenced material: peripheral blood, taken on day 0 of AZD1222 vaccination. The source of these receptors is an adult in good health. Both conserved end residues are part of each CDR3. Fields, in order: J gene, V gene, D gene, clone size, CDR3 protein, CDR3 DNA. D genes are given only for firm matches. For some rows the clone size is stated as once, few or many, or as a class when expanded; others skip it.

j_gene: TRBJ2-7
v_gene: TRBV7-9
d_gene: NA
abundance: few
CDR3aa: CASSLVGSHEQYF
CDR3nt: TGTGCCAGCAGCTTAGTGGGCAGCCACGAGCAGTACTTC

j_gene: TRBJ1-2
v_gene: TRBV28
d_gene: NA
abundance: NA
CDR3aa: CAILPGQRGWLDGYTF
CDR3nt: TGTGCCATACTACCGGGACAAAGGGGTTGGTTGGATGGCTACACCTTC

j_gene: TRBJ1-6
v_gene: TRBV12-3/TRBV12-4
d_gene: NA
abundance: once
CDR3aa: CASSTGTNSPLHF
CDR3nt: TGTGCCAGCAGCACCGGGACTAATTCACCCCTCCACTTT

j_gene: TRBJ1-3
v_gene: TRBV11-2
d_gene: NA
abundance: NA
CDR3aa: CASSHRQWRENTIYF
CDR3nt: TGTGCCAGCAGCCACCGACAGTGGAGGGAAAACACCATATATTTT

j_gene: TRBJ2-7
v_gene: TRBV19
d_gene: TRBD2
abundance: NA
CDR3aa: CASSMGTSGSIYEQYF
CDR3nt: TGTGCCAGTAGTATGGGGACTAGCGGGAGTATATACGAGCAGTACTTC

j_gene: TRBJ2-3
v_gene: TRBV4-1
d_gene: NA
abundance: NA
CDR3aa: CASTGGSSTDTQYF
CDR3nt: TGCGCCAGCACCGGGGGATCTAGCACAGATACGCAGTATTTT

j_gene: TRBJ2-5
v_gene: TRBV7-8
d_gene: TRBD2
abundance: NA
CDR3aa: CASSLGRLAGGSSETQYF
CDR3nt: TGTGCCAGCAGCTTAGGGAGGCTAGCGGGAGGGTCCTCAGAGACCCAGTACTTC

j_gene: TRBJ2-3
v_gene: TRBV5-1
d_gene: TRBD2
abundance: NA
CDR3aa: CASSLTSGGPGADTQYF
CDR3nt: TGCGCCAGCAGCTTGACTAGCGGGGGCCCCGGCGCAGATACGCAGTATTTT

j_gene: TRBJ2-7
v_gene: TRBV3-1/TRBV3-2
d_gene: TRBD2
abundance: few
CDR3aa: CASSQGPSGAYEQYF
CDR3nt: TGTGCCAGCAGCCAAGGGCCTAGCGGGGCCTACGAGCAGTACTTC

j_gene: TRBJ1-2
v_gene: TRBV28
d_gene: NA
abundance: NA
CDR3aa: CASSPNDVYPYGYTF
CDR3nt: TGTGCCAGCAGCCCTAATGACGTCTACCCCTATGGCTACACCTTC

j_gene: TRBJ2-7
v_gene: TRBV7-9
d_gene: TRBD2
abundance: NA
CDR3aa: CASSPRSAGPSSYEQYF
CDR3nt: TGTGCCAGCAGCCCGAGGTCAGCGGGGCCGAGCTCCTACGAGCAGTACTTC

j_gene: TRBJ1-1
v_gene: TRBV2
d_gene: NA
abundance: NA
CDR3aa: CASSMGPNTEAFF
CDR3nt: TGTGCCAGCAGTATGGGGCCCAACACTGAAGCTTTCTTT

j_gene: TRBJ2-7
v_gene: TRBV2
d_gene: NA
abundance: NA
CDR3aa: CASSVDGSYEQYF
CDR3nt: TGTGCCAGCAGTGTTGACGGATCCTACGAGCAGTACTTC

j_gene: TRBJ1-1
v_gene: TRBV30
d_gene: NA
abundance: NA
CDR3aa: CAWSVRGRTEAFF
CDR3nt: TGTGCCTGGAGTGTGCGGGGGAGGACTGAAGCTTTCTTT

j_gene: TRBJ1-4
v_gene: TRBV30
d_gene: NA
abundance: NA
CDR3aa: CAWTSGEKLFF
CDR3nt: TGTGCCTGGACATCGGGAGAAAAACTGTTTTTT

j_gene: TRBJ2-1
v_gene: TRBV12-5
d_gene: TRBD2
abundance: NA
CDR3aa: CASGFQKTGTSYNSYNEQFF
CDR3nt: TGTGCTAGTGGTTTCCAAAAAACCGGGACTAGCTATAACTCCTACAATGAGCAGTTCTTC

j_gene: TRBJ2-3
v_gene: TRBV12-2
d_gene: NA
abundance: once
CDR3aa: CASRLRGRLRHTDTQYF
CDR3nt: TGTGCAAGTCGCTTACGCGGGAGACTCCGCCACACAGATACGCAGTATTTT

j_gene: TRBJ1-2
v_gene: TRBV5-4
d_gene: NA
abundance: NA
CDR3aa: CASSLGVGGDYGYTF
CDR3nt: TGTGCCAGCAGCTTGGGGGTGGGAGGGGACTATGGCTACACCTTC

j_gene: TRBJ2-1
v_gene: TRBV30
d_gene: NA
abundance: once
CDR3aa: CAWRKAGGRRNEQFF
CDR3nt: TGTGCCTGGAGGAAAGCGGGTGGGAGACGGAATGAGCAGTTCTTC

j_gene: TRBJ2-7
v_gene: TRBV5-5
d_gene: NA
abundance: NA
CDR3aa: CASRLQQAYEQYF
CDR3nt: TGTGCCAGCAGGCTACAGCAAGCCTACGAGCAGTACTTC

j_gene: TRBJ1-6
v_gene: TRBV28
d_gene: TRBD1
abundance: NA
CDR3aa: CASRTDLTGTALHF
CDR3nt: TGTGCCAGCAGGACGGATCTTACCGGGACAGCCCTCCACTTT

j_gene: TRBJ2-2
v_gene: TRBV5-1
d_gene: NA
abundance: once
CDR3aa: CASSPPSAGELFF
CDR3nt: TGCGCCAGCAGCCCCCCCTCTGCCGGGGAGCTGTTTTTT

j_gene: TRBJ2-7
v_gene: TRBV28
d_gene: NA
abundance: NA
CDR3aa: CASRLTGTPSYEQYF
CDR3nt: TGTGCCAGCAGACTAACCGGGACTCCCTCCTACGAGCAGTACTTC

j_gene: TRBJ2-1
v_gene: TRBV30
d_gene: TRBD2
abundance: NA
CDR3aa: CAWSMTSGDDEQFF
CDR3nt: TGTGCCTGGAGTATGACTAGCGGGGATGATGAGCAGTTCTTC

j_gene: TRBJ2-7
v_gene: TRBV20-1
d_gene: NA
abundance: NA
CDR3aa: CSGEQGNEQYF
CDR3nt: TGCAGTGGGGAACAGGGAAACGAGCAGTACTTC

j_gene: TRBJ2-1
v_gene: TRBV15
d_gene: NA
abundance: NA
CDR3aa: CATSRAQRFPYNEQFF
CDR3nt: TGTGCCACCAGCAGAGCCCAGCGGTTTCCCTACAATGAGCAGTTCTTC

j_gene: TRBJ1-4
v_gene: TRBV29-1
d_gene: NA
abundance: once
CDR3aa: CSVNVGAPNEKLFF
CDR3nt: TGCAGCGTTAATGTGGGGGCCCCTAATGAAAAACTGTTTTTT

j_gene: TRBJ2-5
v_gene: TRBV12-3/TRBV12-4
d_gene: NA
abundance: NA
CDR3aa: CASSSPPETQYF
CDR3nt: TGTGCCAGCAGTTCCCCGCCCGAGACCCAGTACTTC

j_gene: TRBJ2-2
v_gene: TRBV4-2
d_gene: TRBD2
abundance: NA
CDR3aa: CASSQGVLAGSGELFF
CDR3nt: TGTGCCAGCAGCCAAGGGGTATTAGCGGGATCCGGGGAGCTGTTTTTT

j_gene: TRBJ1-3
v_gene: TRBV20-1
d_gene: NA
abundance: NA
CDR3aa: CSVGYRNTIYF
CDR3nt: TGCAGTGTTGGATATAGAAACACCATATATTTT

j_gene: TRBJ2-7
v_gene: TRBV5-1
d_gene: NA
abundance: NA
CDR3aa: CASSPGNYPYEQYF
CDR3nt: TGCGCCAGCAGCCCGGGGAATTACCCCTACGAGCAGTACTTC